One sample yielded the 16 T cell receptor beta chains listed below, sequenced in a study of blood T cell repertoires in COVID-19. Here immunoSEQ multiplex PCR was the method, and the copy in TCRdb shows in-frame clones only, minus some. The sample includes 250,000 to 350,000 clones, more than 85% of them seen just once. The material sequenced was peripheral blood. Receptors were obtained from a man aged 30-40 years with acute or convalescent COVID-19.

The chain joins TRBV2 to TRBJ1-6; D is unclear. V lost 2 bases to trimming and J lost 10 bases, with 12 bases between them. Looked up from germline, CDR1 is SNHLY and CDR2 is FYNNEI. This CDR3 contains 14 residues. The CDR3 bases are TGTGCCAGCAGTGAACTTTCGGGGAGATCACCCCTCCACTTT. Protein sequence: CASSELSGRSPLHF.

The V call is TRBV7-3, the J call TRBJ2-3; 9 bases match TRBD1. The CDR3 extends over 14 amino acids. The V segment lost 4 bases and the J segment 8 bases; nucleotides outside the gene matches: 7. CDR1 is SGHTA, CDR2 FQGTGA, per germline. The CDR3 sequence is CASSSNTGGVTQYF. The DNA of the CDR3 is TGTGCCAGCAGCTCAAATACAGGGGGCGTTACGCAGTATTTT.

The chain combines TRBV15 with TRBJ2-5; D gene uncertain. The CDR3 runs 13 residues. The germline V gene has CDR1 LNHNV and CDR2 YYDKDF (reference sequence). Trimming stripped 6 bases from V and 0 bases from J, with 8 bases between. The CDR3 DNA reads TGTGCCACCAGTTTGCGCTACCAAGAGACCCAGTACTTC. Translation gives CATSLRYQETQYF.

The chain employs TRBV7-2 and TRBJ1-4; a weak D match, TRBD1 (6 bases). V lost 5 bases and J 0 bases, leaving 10 bases between the germline ends. The CDR3 is 15 amino acids. CDR1 is SGHTA, CDR2 FQGNSA, per germline. CDR3 protein: CASSKQGATNEKLFF. CDR3 coding DNA: TGTGCCAGCAGCAAACAGGGAGCAACTAATGAAAAACTGTTTTTT.

The chain uses TRBV2 and TRBJ2-2; 11 bases align to TRBD2. J lost 2 bases, V lost 6 bases, and 2 bases had no gene match. The CDR3 runs to 15 residues. Germline CDR1 reads SNHLY; CDR2 reads FYNNEI. In DNA form, the CDR3 reads TGTGCCAGCAGGGGGACTAGCGGAAACACCGGGGAGCTGTTTTTT. Its translation: CASRGTSGNTGELFF.

V and J are TRBV18 and TRBJ1-1; a weak D match, TRBD1 (5 bases). Trimming took off 6 bases at V and 3 bases at J, with 11 bases between the two ends. CDR1 and CDR2 from the germline V gene are KGHSH and LQKENI. This CDR3 contains 13 residues. This CDR3 is CASSRQSDTEAFF. The CDR3 DNA reads as TGTGCCAGCTCTCGACAGAGTGACACTGAAGCTTTCTTT.

V is TRBV2 and J is TRBJ2-1, with 9 bases aligning to TRBD1. Trimming cost V 5 bases and J 7 bases; bases outside gene matches: 6. CDR3 length: 14 amino acids. Looked up from germline, CDR1 is SNHLY and CDR2 is FYNNEI. The CDR3 is CASSPGTGKNEQFF. Written as DNA, the CDR3 is TGTGCCAGCAGTCCAGGGACAGGGAAGAATGAGCAGTTCTTC.

This chain uses TRBV27 with TRBJ2-7, with TRBD1 identical over 9 bases. Germline lookup yields CDR1 MNHEY and CDR2 SMNVEV (reference sequence). CDR3 length: 14 amino acids. V trimming: 5 bases; J trimming: 2 bases; junction bases outside the gene matches: 4. CDR3: CASSHGQGPYEQYF. The DNA of the CDR3 is TGTGCCAGCAGTCATGGACAGGGGCCCTACGAGCAGTACTTC.

This chain joins TRBV11-2 and TRBJ2-1, with 12 bases aligning to TRBD2. Trimming cost V 5 bases and J 4 bases; bases outside gene matches: 3. Germline V gives CDR1 SGHAT, CDR2 FQNNGV. This CDR3 spans 15 amino acids. CDR3 in amino acids: CASSRTSGDYNEQFF. CDR3 DNA sequence: TGTGCCAGCAGCCGGACTAGCGGGGATTACAATGAGCAGTTCTTC.

The chain is built from TRBV7-9 and TRBJ2-2; D might be TRBD1 (5 bases). V lost 1 base to trimming and J lost 1 base, with 10 bases between them. Per germline, CDR1 SEHNR and CDR2 FQNEAQ (reference sequence). The CDR3 spans 16 residues. The CDR3 sequence is CASSLGSRENTGELFF. The CDR3 coding sequence is TGTGCCAGCAGCTTAGGGAGCAGGGAGAACACCGGGGAGCTGTTTTTT.

This chain links TRBV29-1 with TRBJ1-2; D is perhaps TRBD1 (5 bases). Germline CDR1 and CDR2: SQVTM and ANQGSEA. Trimming shortened V by 4 bases and J by 4 bases, and 13 bases separated the two germline ends. The CDR3 is 13 residues long. The CDR3 region has the DNA TGCAGCGTTGGAGGCAGGGAGGCCTATGGCTACACCTTC. Translated, it gives CSVGGREAYGYTF.

V gene TRBV15 combines with J gene TRBJ1-5, with D perhaps matching TRBD1 (5 bases). V was pared by 0 bases and J by 10 bases, with 16 bases between. The germline V gene encodes CDR1 LNHNV and CDR2 YYDKDF (reference sequence). The CDR3 is 15 residues long. CDR3 DNA sequence: TGTGCCACCAGCAGAGATGGGGGGGGGTCGCAACCCCAGCATTTT. It codes for CATSRDGGGSQPQHF.

The CDR3 DNA sequence: TGTGCCAGCAGCCAGGGTAGGGGGCATAGCGAGCAGTACTTC. Protein: CASSQGRGHSEQYF. The chain uses TRBV7-2 and TRBJ2-7; TRBD1 aligns across 7 bases. Germline CDR1 is SGHTA and CDR2 is FQGNSA. The CDR3 extends over 14 amino acids. After removal of 5 bases from V and 6 bases from J, the junction contained 10 bases not matched to a gene.

The chain couples TRBV7-3 to TRBJ2-3; D perhaps matches TRBD2 (5 bases). The germline V gene encodes CDR1 SGHTA and CDR2 FQGTGA. The CDR3 is 13 amino acids. The V end lost 4 bases, the J end lost 5 bases, and 10 bases lay between the germline ends. The CDR3 coding sequence is TGTGCCAGCAGCTCAGACTACAGAGATACGCAGTATTTT. Translated, it gives CASSSDYRDTQYF.

The chain uses TRBV5-4 and TRBJ2-5; TRBD2 might be the D (5 bases). The germline V gene has CDR1 SGHNT and CDR2 YYREEE (reference sequence). This CDR3 is 14 amino acids long. Between the trimmed V and J ends, which lost 10 bases and 3 bases, there was a span of 19 bases. The CDR3 coding sequence is TGTGCCCACAGCCACGGGTCCGGGAAAGAGACCCAGTACTTC. Encoded protein: CAHSHGSGKETQYF. Full variable domain (remainder filled in from reference TRBV5-4 and TRBJ2-5): ETGVTQSPTHLIKTRGQQVTLRCSSQSGHNTVSWYQQALGQGPQFIFQYYREEENGRGNFPPRFSGLQFPNYSSELNVNALELDDSALYLCAHSHGSGKETQYFGPGTRLLVL.

The V gene is TRBV11-1, the J gene TRBJ2-7; 7 positions match TRBD2. The CDR3 is made up of 13 amino acids. Germline trimming cut 5 bases from V and 2 bases from J; bases unmatched to any gene: 3. Germline-derived CDR1 and CDR2 are SGHAT and FQDESV (reference sequence). The CDR3 loop reads CASSGGRTYEQYF. CDR3 DNA sequence: TGTGCCAGCAGCGGCGGGAGAACCTACGAGCAGTACTTC.